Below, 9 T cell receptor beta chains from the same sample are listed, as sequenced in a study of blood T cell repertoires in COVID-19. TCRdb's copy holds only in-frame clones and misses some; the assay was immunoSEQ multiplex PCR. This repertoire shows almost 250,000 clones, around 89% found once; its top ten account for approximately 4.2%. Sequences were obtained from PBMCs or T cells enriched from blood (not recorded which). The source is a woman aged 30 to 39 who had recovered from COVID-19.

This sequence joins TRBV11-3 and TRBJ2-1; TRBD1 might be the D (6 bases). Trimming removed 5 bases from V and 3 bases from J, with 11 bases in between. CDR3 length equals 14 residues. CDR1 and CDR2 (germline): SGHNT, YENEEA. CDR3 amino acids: CASSPNRVYNEQFF. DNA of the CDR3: TGTGCCAGCAGCCCCAACAGGGTCTACAATGAGCAGTTCTTC.

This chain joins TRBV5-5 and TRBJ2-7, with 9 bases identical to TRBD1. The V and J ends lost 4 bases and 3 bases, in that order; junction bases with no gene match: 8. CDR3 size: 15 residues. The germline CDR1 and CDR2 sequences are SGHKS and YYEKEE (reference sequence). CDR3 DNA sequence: TGTGCCAGCAGCCTAAGGGACAGGGCTATCTACGAGCAGTACTTC. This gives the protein CASSLRDRAIYEQYF.

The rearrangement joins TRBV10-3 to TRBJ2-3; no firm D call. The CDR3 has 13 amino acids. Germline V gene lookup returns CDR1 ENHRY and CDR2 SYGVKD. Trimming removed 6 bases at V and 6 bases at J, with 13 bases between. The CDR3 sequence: CAISYQTQDTQYF. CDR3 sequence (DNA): TGTGCCATCAGCTATCAGACTCAGGATACGCAGTATTTT.

CDR3 bases: TGTGCCAGCAGCACCAAAACAGGTGAGCTACCTCCACACCAAGAGACCCAGTACTTC. This sequence encodes CASSTKTGELPPHQETQYF. The chain is built from TRBV7-3 and TRBJ2-5, with a tentative D call TRBD1 (5 bases). The CDR3 length is 19 residues. Germline V gene lookup returns CDR1 SGHTA and CDR2 FQGTGA. The V end lost 5 bases, the J end lost 0 bases, and 25 bases lay between the germline ends. Combining the CDR3 with reference TRBV7-3 and TRBJ2-5 gives the whole variable domain GAGVSQTPSNKVTEKGKYVELRCDPISGHTALYWYRQSLGQGPEFLIYFQGTGAADDSGLPNDRFFAVRPEGSVSTLKIQRTERGDSAVYLCASSTKTGELPPHQETQYFGPGTRLLVL.

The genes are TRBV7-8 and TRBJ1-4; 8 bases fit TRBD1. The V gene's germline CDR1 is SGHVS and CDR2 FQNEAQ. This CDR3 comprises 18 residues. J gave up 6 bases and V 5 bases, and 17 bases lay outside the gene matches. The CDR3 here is CASSRLETGAGRDEKLFF. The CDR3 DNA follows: TGTGCCAGCAGCCGCCTAGAGACAGGGGCAGGGCGGGATGAAAAACTGTTTTTT.

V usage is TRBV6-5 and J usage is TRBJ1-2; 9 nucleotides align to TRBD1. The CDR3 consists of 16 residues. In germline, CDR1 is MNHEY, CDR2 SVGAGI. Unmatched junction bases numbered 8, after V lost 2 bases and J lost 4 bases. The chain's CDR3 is CASSYGTGSVSYGYTF. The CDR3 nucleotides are TGTGCCAGCAGTTACGGGACAGGGTCGGTTAGCTATGGCTACACCTTC.

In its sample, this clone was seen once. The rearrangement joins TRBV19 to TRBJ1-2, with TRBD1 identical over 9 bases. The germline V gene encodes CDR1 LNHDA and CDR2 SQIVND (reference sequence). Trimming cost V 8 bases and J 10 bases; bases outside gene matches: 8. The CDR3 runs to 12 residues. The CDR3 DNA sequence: TGTGCCAGTTCCGGGACAGGGATCGACTACACCTTC. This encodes CASSGTGIDYTF.

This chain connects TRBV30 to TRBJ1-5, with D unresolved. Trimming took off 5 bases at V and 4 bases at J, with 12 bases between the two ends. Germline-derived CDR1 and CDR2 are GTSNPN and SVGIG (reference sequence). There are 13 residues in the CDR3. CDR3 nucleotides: TGTGCCTGGGCCGCCGGAGGGAATCAGCCCCAGCATTTT. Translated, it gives CAWAAGGNQPQHF.

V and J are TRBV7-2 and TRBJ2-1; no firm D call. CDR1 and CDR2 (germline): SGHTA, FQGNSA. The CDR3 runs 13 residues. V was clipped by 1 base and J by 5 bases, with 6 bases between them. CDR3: CASSLGRDNEQFF. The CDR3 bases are TGTGCCAGCAGCTTAGGACGGGACAATGAGCAGTTCTTC.